This record covers a single T cell receptor beta chain. Antigen specificity is unknown. This sample is drawn from a study of identical twins. Healthy Caucasians supplied all donations. Per germline, CDR1 MNHNY and CDR2 SVGAGI (reference sequence). The ends were cut back, 2 bases at V and 4 bases at J, with 7 bases in the middle. The CDR3 consists of 13 residues. Each CDR3 protein gets one entry after TCRdb re-called the 5' RACE reads with MiXCR. Among under 1 million distinct CDR3 sequences listed, approximately 13% were seen once. Study conclusions and caveats: Not following the same donors, the study drew its conclusions from cross-sectional statistical analysis.

The sample was also reused in another study, on yellow fever vaccine responses in identical twins.

The genes are TRBV6-6 and TRBJ2-3, with a weak D call TRBD2 (6 bases). The TCR sequence derives from a woman between 18 and 29 years old in good health. The sample was PBMCs. In DNA, the CDR3 is TGTGCCAGCAGTTACCGACTAGCAGATACGCAGTATTTT. It encodes CASSYRLADTQYF.